Detailed here is one TCR beta chain. In the source study's methods: From reference gene primer amplification, estimates of nucleated cell counts were derived. Only in-frame clones appear in the TCRdb table, and some are missing; sequencing was by immunoSEQ multiplex PCR. V and J calls and clone size are copied from that table; D and trimming were computed from the DNA. The table records about 9,000 clones, approximately 84% of them present only once. The data are from a study of blood T cell repertoires in COVID-19. Unmatched junction bases numbered 5, after V lost 6 bases and J lost 4 bases. CDR3 size: 15 residues. Germline V lookup: CDR1 LNHDA, CDR2 SQIVND (reference sequence).

The receptor was derived from a human donor with active COVID-19. The donor label of this sample is uncertain. The specimen sequenced was peripheral blood. This chain joins TRBV19 and TRBJ2-1; 11 bases map to TRBD2. This CDR3 reads CASSSGTSGYNEQFF. The CDR3 nucleotides are TGTGCCAGTAGCTCCGGGACTAGCGGATACAATGAGCAGTTCTTC.